This TCR beta chain stems from a study of post-analysis software for immune sequencing data. In the study overall: The disease courses covered relapsing-remitting, secondary progressive and progressive-relapsing multiple sclerosis.

The CDR3 runs to 13 residues. Unique molecular identifiers were present in the TCR beta cDNA libraries. The yield from around 1 to 10 million T cells was some 500,000 cDNA molecules in total. TCRdb recomputed calls from the PCR reads with MiXCR, one row per CDR3 protein. The sample carries about 400,000 distinct CDR3 sequences, around 37% recorded once. Findings and caveats of the study: By F measure, samples from a shared preparation batch strongly co-clustered. Five or six TRBV segments, TRBV5-6, TRBV5-1 and TRBV20-1 among them, were found more frequent in patients than controls. Multiple sclerosis patients had significantly lower normalized Chao1 diversity than controls.

With respect to this clonotype: Its antigen is not known. Compared with germline, one end of the junction differs, possibly owing to a read error.

The material sequenced was blood. The chain has TRBV12-3 or TRBV12-4 and TRBJ1-5; 8 bases agree with TRBD1. This sequence was found in a girl aged 10 to 17 with multiple sclerosis. CDR3 bases: TGTGCCGGCAGCCCGACAGGGGATCAGCCCCAGCATTTT. It translates to CAGSPTGDQPQHF.